This note documents a single T cell receptor beta chain sequence. The method was immunoSEQ multiplex PCR; TCRdb's version includes in-frame clones alone and lacks a portion of them. Altogether about 98,000 clones are present, 70% to 90% being singletons, with the ten largest covering 4.5%. This sample was taken from a study of blood T cell repertoires in COVID-19. Overall study context: PBMCs, B-cell-depleted T cells, or T cells provided the cDNA or gDNA that made up the material.

This CDR3 has 15 amino acids. The V gene's germline CDR1 is SGHVS and CDR2 FQNEAQ. The germline V and J ends were trimmed by 1 base and 4 bases, with 13 bases remaining between them. Sequencing was performed on peripheral blood. J is TRBJ1-2 and V is TRBV7-8; no definite D call. This clonotype was sampled from a man between 65 and 79 years old with acute or convalescent COVID-19. In DNA form, the CDR3 reads TGTGCCAGCAGCTTAGGCCTCAACGCGATCTATGGCTACACCTTC. Its translation: CASSLGLNAIYGYTF.